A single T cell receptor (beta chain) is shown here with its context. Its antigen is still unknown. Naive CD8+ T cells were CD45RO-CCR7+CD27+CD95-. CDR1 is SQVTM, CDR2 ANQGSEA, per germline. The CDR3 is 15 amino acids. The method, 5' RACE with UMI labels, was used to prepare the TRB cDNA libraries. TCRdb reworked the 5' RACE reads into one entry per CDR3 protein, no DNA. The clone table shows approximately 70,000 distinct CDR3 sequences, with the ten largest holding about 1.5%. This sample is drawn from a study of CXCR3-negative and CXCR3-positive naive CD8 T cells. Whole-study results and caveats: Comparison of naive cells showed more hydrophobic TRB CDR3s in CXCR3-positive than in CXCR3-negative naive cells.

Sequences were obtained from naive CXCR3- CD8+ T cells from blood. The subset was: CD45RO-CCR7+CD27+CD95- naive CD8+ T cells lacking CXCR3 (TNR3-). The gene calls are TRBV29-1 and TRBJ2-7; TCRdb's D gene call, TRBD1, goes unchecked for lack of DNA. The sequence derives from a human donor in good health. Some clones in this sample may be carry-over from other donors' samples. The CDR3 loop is CSVTDPGTGSYEQYF.